A selection of T cell receptor beta chains follows, all from one sample in a study of identical twins. TCRdb re-derived calls from the 5' RACE reads in MiXCR, one entry per CDR3 protein. This sample carries roughly 1,500,000 distinct CDR3 sequences, about 31% of them seen once, and the ten largest clones take over 0.25%. Sequenced: cord blood. The origin of the receptors is a newborn girl in good health. Both conserved end residues are part of each CDR3. The D gene is left open where the match is weak. Not all rows give a size; the values are once, few, many and, for expanded clones, a class.

>.|TRBJ2-7|TRBV5-8|.
TGTGCCGGCAGCTTGGGGTTGGGGACTCTCTCCTACGAGCAGTACTTC
CAGSLGLGTLSYEQYF
>TRBD1|TRBJ1-5|TRBV6-5|few
TGTGCCAGCAGTTACTTCAGGGGGGGACAGCCCCAGCATTTT
CASSYFRGGQPQHF
>.|TRBJ2-7|TRBV5-1|few
TGCGCCAGCAGTTTGGACGCGGCCTACGAGCAGTACTTC
CASSLDAAYEQYF
>TRBD2|TRBJ2-1|TRBV3-1|.
TGTACCAGCAGCCAAGGGGGACTAGCGGGAGCCGAGCAGTTCTTC
CTSSQGGLAGAEQFF
>.|TRBJ2-5|TRBV28|.
TGTGCCAGCAGCGTGGATTTGACCCAGTACTTC
CASSVDLTQYF
>.|TRBJ2-5|TRBV27|few
TGTGCCAGCAACCCGAGGCCCATGGCTAGAGAGACCCAGTACTTC
CASNPRPMARETQYF
>.|TRBJ2-2|TRBV5-1|.
TGCGCCAGCAGCGGACGACACCGATGGCTCGCTTCGAACACCGGGGAGCTGTTTTTT
CASSGRHRWLASNTGELFF
>.|TRBJ2-1|TRBV4-2|.
TGTGCCAGCAGCCCGAAGCAAGGGACTAGCAGGGGGCAGGGTGTCTACAATGAGCAGTTCTTC
CASSPKQGTSRGQGVYNEQFF
>TRBD2|TRBJ2-7|TRBV28|once
TGTGCCAGCAGTTCGATGACTAGCGGCCCCTACAATGAGCAGTACTTC
CASSSMTSGPYNEQYF
>.|TRBJ1-4|TRBV7-9|.
TGTGCCAGCAGCTTAGCAGGGGAAGGTGAAAAACTGTTTTTT
CASSLAGEGEKLFF
>TRBD2|TRBJ2-7|TRBV5-1|many
TGCGCCAGCAGCTTGCCCCGCGCCTCTAGCGGGAGGTCCTACGAGCAGTACTTC
CASSLPRASSGRSYEQYF
>TRBD1|TRBJ1-6|TRBV28|few
TGTGCCAGCAGTCCCTGGGGCAGGGGGCATAATTCACCCCTCCACTTT
CASSPWGRGHNSPLHF
>.|TRBJ1-2|TRBV4-2|.
TGTGCCAGCAGCCAAGGATCAGGGGTCTATGGCTACACCTTC
CASSQGSGVYGYTF
>TRBD1|TRBJ2-1|TRBV27|many
TGTGCCAGCAGTCCACCCGGGACAGCCTACAATGAGCAGTTCTTC
CASSPPGTAYNEQFF
>TRBD2|TRBJ2-3|TRBV5-1|.
TGCGCCAGCAGCTTCGGACTAGCAGCTAGCACAGATACGCAGTATTTT
CASSFGLAASTDTQYF
>.|TRBJ1-2|TRBV20-1|.
TGCAGTGCTAGCCCAGCCTATGGCTACACCTTC
CSASPAYGYTF
>.|TRBJ2-7|TRBV18|.
TGTGCCAGCTCACCACCGCAAGACTACGAGCAGTACTTC
CASSPPQDYEQYF
>TRBD1|TRBJ2-6|TRBV28|few
TGTGCCAGCAGTTTAGGCAGGGGGCGCGTTTTAAGCTCTGGGGCCAACGTCCTGACTTTC
CASSLGRGRVLSSGANVLTF
>.|TRBJ2-1|TRBV24-1|.
TGTGCCACCAGTGATTCTCCGGTTTCAAATGAGCAGTTCTTC
CATSDSPVSNEQFF
>TRBD2|TRBJ2-7|TRBV2|few
TGTGCCAGCAGTATGATAGCGGGGTCCTACGAGCAGTACTTC
CASSMIAGSYEQYF
>.|TRBJ2-1|TRBV4-1|many
TGCGCCAGCAGCCAAGAAAGGCCCTCCTACAATGAGCAGTTCTTC
CASSQERPSYNEQFF
>.|TRBJ1-4|TRBV14|.
TGTGCCAGCAGTTGCATGAGGGGGAGCAATGAAAAACTGTTTTTT
CASSCMRGSNEKLFF
>TRBD1|TRBJ1-5|TRBV6-2/TRBV6-3|few
TGTGCCAGCAGTTACCCGGGACAGGGGGGCCGATATAGCAATCAGCCCCAGCATTTT
CASSYPGQGGRYSNQPQHF
>TRBD2|TRBJ2-5|TRBV7-6|.
TGTGCCAGCAGCTTAGGTTTAGGGGAGGGCAATGAGCAGTACTTC
CASSLGLGEGNEQYF
>.|TRBJ2-7|TRBV20-1|once
TGCAGTGCTAGATCGGACGGGGCCTACGAGCAGTACTTC
CSARSDGAYEQYF
>.|TRBJ2-6|TRBV9|.
TGTGCCAGCAGCGTAGATCCTGGAGGCTCTGGGGCCAACGTCCTGACTTTC
CASSVDPGGSGANVLTF
>.|TRBJ2-1|TRBV6-5|.
TGTGCCAGCAGTTACTCTGCCGGGACTCCCTACAATGAGCAGTTCTTC
CASSYSAGTPYNEQFF
>.|TRBJ1-2|TRBV28|.
TGTGCCAGCAGTTTATCAGGCAGGTTCTATGGCTACACCTTC
CASSLSGRFYGYTF
>.|TRBJ2-1|TRBV29-1|few
TGCAGCGTTGAAGAAACCCGAGAGGGACGGTTCTTC
CSVEETREGRFF